A single sample gave rise to the 11 T cell receptor beta chains below, sequenced in a study of long-term antiretroviral therapy in people with HIV. Sequencing relied on immunoSEQ assay v3.0, run at survey level. Produced via immunoSEQ multiplex PCR; TCRdb's table is partial and in-frame only. The table records about 21,000 clones, approximately 90% of them present only once. The starting material was unsorted PBMCs, obtained approximately 4.4 years before starting antiretroviral therapy. All receptors come from a woman under 40 with HIV.

This chain joins TRBV5-6 and TRBJ1-1, with D tentatively TRBD1 (6 bases). The length of the CDR3 is 16 residues. The V end lost 0 bases, the J end lost 0 bases, and 12 bases lay between the germline ends. CDR1 is SGHDT, CDR2 YYEEEE, per germline. CDR3 coding DNA: TGTGCCAGCAGCTTGGGGACAGCCCTTATGAACACTGAAGCTTTCTTT. Translation: CASSLGTALMNTEAFF.

The chain couples TRBV6-5 to TRBJ1-5, with D possibly matching TRBD1 (5 bases). Germline V CDR1 and CDR2: MNHEY, SVGAGI. The CDR3 is made up of 15 amino acids. V gave up 0 bases and J gave up 7 bases, with 13 bases separating them. CDR3 residues: CASSYSSAGLQPQHF. In nucleotides, the CDR3 is TGTGCCAGCAGTTACTCCTCGGCAGGGCTACAGCCCCAGCATTTT.

The J gene is TRBJ2-7, the V gene TRBV2, with 8 bases that match TRBD1. Germline CDR1 SNHLY, CDR2 FYNNEI. The CDR3 totals 14 residues. The ends lost 5 bases at V and 4 bases at J; junction bases unmatched: 7. CDR3 bases: TGTGCCAGCAGTCCTGGGACAGGAGAATACGAGCAGTACTTC. Its translation is CASSPGTGEYEQYF.

CDR3 protein: CASSVRTGEQFF. The CDR3 DNA sequence: TGTGCCAGCAGCGTACGCACCGGTGAGCAGTTCTTC. The chain combines TRBV7-9 with TRBJ2-1; D gene uncertain. Trimming shortened V by 5 bases and J by 9 bases, and 11 bases separated the two germline ends. The germline CDR1 and CDR2 sequences are SEHNR and FQNEAQ (reference sequence). The CDR3 loop spans 12 amino acids.

The CDR3 here is CASSLASGSDTQYF. The CDR3 bases are TGCGCCAGCAGCTTGGCCTCCGGGTCAGATACGCAGTATTTT. The chain has TRBV5-1 and TRBJ2-3; no clear D gene. The CDR3 has 14 amino acids. Per the germline V gene, CDR1 is SGHRS and CDR2 is YFSETQ. V lost 0 bases, J lost 4 bases, and 9 bases lay in between.

This clone was seen a single time. The rearrangement links TRBV6-5 to TRBJ2-7, with D tentatively TRBD1 (6 bases). The CDR3 covers 14 residues. V lost 0 bases, J lost 6 bases, and 12 bases lay in between. The germline V gene encodes CDR1 MNHEY and CDR2 SVGAGI. The CDR3, as DNA: TGTGCCAGCAGTTACTCTCAGGGGAGAGCCGAGCAGTACTTC. It yields the protein CASSYSQGRAEQYF.

The rearrangement links TRBV19 to TRBJ2-2; D is possibly TRBD1 (7 bases). The ends were cut back, 4 bases at V and 1 base at J, with 16 bases in the middle. Germline-derived CDR1 and CDR2 are LNHDA and SQIVND (reference sequence). CDR3 length equals 17 residues. CDR3 protein: CASSTGRQGGNTGELFF. Here the CDR3 DNA reads TGTGCCAGTAGTACAGGGAGGCAGGGGGGGAACACCGGGGAGCTGTTTTTT.

This clone was detected only once. V is TRBV9 and J is TRBJ1-5; D call uncertain. Germline V CDR1 and CDR2: SGDLS, YYNGEE. Trimming stripped 7 bases from V and 9 bases from J, with 11 bases between. The CDR3 covers 11 residues. The CDR3 coding sequence is TGTGCCAGCCACCCAGGATTGCCCCAGCATTTT. Translation: CASHPGLPQHF.

The rearrangement uses TRBV5-1 and TRBJ1-3, with TRBD1 as a possible D gene (5 bases). The CDR3 runs to 16 residues. Germline V gene data show CDR1 as SGHRS and CDR2 as YFSETQ. The germline V and J ends were trimmed by 0 bases and 1 base, with 11 bases remaining between them. In DNA form, the CDR3 reads TGCGCCAGCAGCTTGGACCCCTGGGGGTCTGGAAACACCATATATTTT. Translating it yields CASSLDPWGSGNTIYF.

In its sample, this clone was seen once. This chain joins TRBV7-8 and TRBJ1-5, with 9 bases fitting TRBD1. Per the germline V gene, CDR1 is SGHVS and CDR2 is FQNEAQ. There are 15 residues in the CDR3. With 2 bases clipped from V and 6 bases from J, the junction kept 5 bases outside the gene matches. The CDR3 reads CASSLSTGGVQPQHF. The CDR3 region has the DNA TGTGCCAGCAGCTTATCGACAGGGGGGGTTCAGCCCCAGCATTTT. Variable domain in full (rest from reference TRBV7-8 and TRBJ1-5): GAGVSQSPRYKVAKRGQDVALRCDPISGHVSLFWYQQALGQGPEFLTYFQNEAQLDKSGLPSDRFFAERPEGSVSTLKIQRTQQEDSAVYLCASSLSTGGVQPQHFGDGTRLSIL.

J is TRBJ1-4 and V is TRBV5-8, with D perhaps matching TRBD1 (6 bases). The CDR3 contains 15 residues. Per germline, CDR1 SGHTS and CDR2 YDEGEE. Trimming took 0 bases from V and 3 from J, leaving 9 bases between them. The CDR3 coding sequence is TGTGCCAGCAGCTTGGGGGGGCATTCTAATGAAAAACTGTTTTTT. It translates to CASSLGGHSNEKLFF.